Listed below are T cell receptor beta chains from one sample, sequenced in a study. TCRdb fed the 5' RACE reads into MiXCR, producing one record per CDR3 protein. The data show 9,500 to 15,000 distinct CDR3 sequences, roughly 51% seen once. Material for sequencing was tumor-infiltrating Tregs sorted from the breast tumor. Receptors were obtained from a female donor with breast cancer. Both conserved end residues are part of each CDR3. The size entry is marked missing in some rows and otherwise reads once, few, many or a size class.

CSASPRGRNGYTF TRBV20-1 -
CASSQERATGGVLSSGNTIYF TRBV4-2 -
CASSSLGQAFF TRBV7-8 few
CSASLRTALDSPLHF TRBV20-1 medium-sized
CASRLSGELFF TRBV12-3/TRBV12-4 once
CASSFSAYHSGANVLTF TRBV27 few
CSARTVGDIASLNTEAFF TRBV20-1 once
CASTARVTTGTQYF TRBV19 -
CSAREAGGLDRNEQFF TRBV20-1 -
CASSYVRGSVVGTQYF TRBV6-5 -
CASSPGTGVGRKAFF TRBV6-5 few
CASSYFDRNYGYTF TRBV5-4 -
CASSLVSGENQPQHF TRBV7-2 -
CASSLSYEQYF TRBV7-2 -
CSARVAHLVNYGYTF TRBV20-1 -
CASSPLTSGTINEQFF TRBV7-2 -
CASSLGQADEQYF TRBV12-3/TRBV12-4 -
CASSPWSQNTEAFF TRBV3-1 -
CASSQGLSTDTQYF TRBV7-3 -
CASSSGTGNNEQFF TRBV7-2 -
CSAAAGGQETQYF TRBV29-1 -
CASSLSTTGRKLFF TRBV28 -